Below are 9 T cell receptor beta chains sequenced from a single sample in a study of CD8+CD57+ T cells in acquired aplastic anemia. In patients chosen for sequencing, flow cytometry had shown CD8+CD57+ cell expansion. The study profiled TCR beta VDJ and CDR3 using genomic DNA as template. TCRdb analysed the reads with MiXCR anew, one entry per CDR3 protein. The sample gives roughly 250,000 distinct CDR3 sequences, approximately 80% of which show up once; 35% to 50% is in the top ten. The sequenced sample consisted of sorted CD4+, CD8+, or CD8+CD57+ T cells (not recorded which) from PBMCs. These receptor sequences come from a human donor with aplastic anemia.

Points on this clonotype: Since the CDR3 does not end with the conserved phenylalanine or tryptophan, this likely comes from a read error. Because the CDR3's place on the DNA is in doubt, the DNA is left out and the CDR3 is given as listed by TCRdb. V and J are TRBV7-9 and TRBJ2-1; the tabulated D call, TRBD1, remains unverified against the DNA. Germline-derived CDR1 and CDR2 are SEHNR and FQNEAQ (reference sequence). The CDR3 is made up of 13 amino acids, end residues included. The CDR3 sequence: CASSSRGAEEQHY.

The rearrangement joins TRBV7-8 to TRBJ1-4; possibly TRBD1 for D (6 bases). V was pared by 5 bases and J by 17 bases, with 24 bases between. CDR3 size: 14 residues. Germline CDR1 reads SGHVS; CDR2 reads FQNEAQ. The CDR3: CASSTEVTGGQFFF. Here the CDR3 DNA reads TGTGCCAGCAGCACCGAGGTTACGGGTGGACAGTTCTTTTTT.

Comments on this clonotype: The germline gene is not matched at one end of the junction; a read error may be the cause. The chain recombines TRBV7-9 with TRBJ1-2; the D gene is possibly TRBD1 (5 bases). The V gene's germline CDR1 is SEHNR and CDR2 FQNEAQ (reference sequence). The CDR3 contains 16 residues. This chain's CDR3 is CASSYERDGVVYVYTF. CDR3 in DNA: TGTGCCAGCAGTTATGAGAGGGACGGTGTCGTATATGTCTACACCTTC.

On this clonotype itself: At one of its ends the junction is not consistent with the germline gene, which may arise from a read error. The genes are TRBV9 and TRBJ2-5; no clear D gene. This CDR3 is built from 14 residues. Germline V gene sequence: CDR1 SGDLS, CDR2 YYNGEE. For the CDR3, the DNA is TGTGCCACCAGCGTAGGGTCAGAGACACAGTATCAGTACTTC. This gives the protein CATSVGSETQYQYF.

This clonotype has just one count. The V and J genes are TRBV7-9 and TRBJ1-1; tentatively, D is TRBD1 (6 bases). Germline V gives CDR1 SEHNR, CDR2 FQNEAQ (reference sequence). CDR3 size: 15 residues. With 1 base removed from V and 8 bases from J, the gap between germline ends came to 17 bases. Here the CDR3 DNA reads TGTGCCAGCAGCTTAGATAGGACAGCGAACGCGGAAGCTTTCTTT. It yields the protein CASSLDRTANAEAFF.

V usage is TRBV7-9 and J usage is TRBJ1-1, with a weak D call TRBD1 (5 bases). Trimming removed 2 bases at V and 10 bases at J, with 11 bases between. The CDR3 has 12 amino acids. CDR1 is SEHNR and CDR2 is FQNEAQ in the germline V gene (reference sequence). CDR3 region: CASSLYEGRAFF. The CDR3 nucleotides read TGTGCCAGCAGCTTATATGAGGGGCGAGCTTTCTTT.

This chain joins TRBV7-9 and TRBJ2-2, with 7 bases aligning to TRBD2. The CDR3 totals 15 residues. The trim removed 5 bases at V and 7 bases at J, leaving 10 bases unmatched. The germline gives CDR1 SEHNR, CDR2 FQNEAQ (reference sequence). The CDR3 DNA reads TGTGCCAGCAGCGGTGAAGCGGGGAGCAGCGGGGAGCTGTTTTTT. It codes for CASSGEAGSSGELFF.

As concerns this clonotype: Likely a read error: the CDR3 ends without its conserved phenylalanine or tryptophan. The limits of the CDR3 on the DNA are not certain, so only TCRdb's listed CDR3 is given. The chain joins TRBV7-2 to TRBJ1-2; the table's D call TRBD1 went unverified against the DNA. Germline-derived CDR1 and CDR2 are SGHTA and FQGNSA. The CDR3 region is 13 residues in length, termini included. CDR3 loop: CASSLAGGADYSY.

In regard to this clonotype: The CDR3 carries no conserved terminal phenylalanine or tryptophan, so it likely arises from a read error. The DNA is left out, because the CDR3 cannot be placed on it with certainty; the CDR3 is given as TCRdb lists it. This chain's CDR3 is CATSGATNNQQFG. This chain joins TRBV24-1 and TRBJ2-1. The V gene's germline CDR1 is KGHDR and CDR2 SFDVKD. The CDR3 is made up of 13 amino acids, end residues included.